This T cell receptor beta chain was identified in a study of human CD8 memory T cell subsets. The study, taken as a whole, reports: Of all T cell receptor chains, just the beta chains were sequenced in this study.

With regard to this clonotype: Its antigen is unidentified.

The authors drew RNA from duplicate vials of 150,000 sorted CD8+ T cells per subset. Germline V lookup: CDR1 MNHEY, CDR2 SMNVEV (reference sequence). CDR3 length: 12 residues. It was UMI-labeled 5' RACE by which the TCR beta libraries were made. Each CDR3 protein gets one entry in TCRdb, which reprocessed the 5' RACE reads and gives no DNA. The listing records 6,000 to 8,000 distinct CDR3 sequences. The sequenced sample consisted of CD8+ T cells from PBMCs. The chain combines TRBV27 with TRBJ2-1; TCRdb returns TRBD2, unconfirmable since there is no DNA. This sequence was found in a human donor in good health. The CDR3 spells CASSRREGPKFF.